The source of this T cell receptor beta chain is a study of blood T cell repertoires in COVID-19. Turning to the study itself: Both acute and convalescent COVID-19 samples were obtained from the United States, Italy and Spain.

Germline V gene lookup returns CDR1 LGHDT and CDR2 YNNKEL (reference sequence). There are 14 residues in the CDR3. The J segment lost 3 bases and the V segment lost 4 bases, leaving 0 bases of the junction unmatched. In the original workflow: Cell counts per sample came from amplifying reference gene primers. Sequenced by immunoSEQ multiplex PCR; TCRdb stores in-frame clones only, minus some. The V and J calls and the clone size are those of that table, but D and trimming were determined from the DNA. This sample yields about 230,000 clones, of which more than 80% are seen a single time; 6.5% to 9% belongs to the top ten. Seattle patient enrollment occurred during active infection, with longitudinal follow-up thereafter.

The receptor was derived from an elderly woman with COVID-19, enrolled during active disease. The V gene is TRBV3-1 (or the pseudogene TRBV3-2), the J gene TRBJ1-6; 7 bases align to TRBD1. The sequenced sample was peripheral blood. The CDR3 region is CASSRQGYNSPLHF. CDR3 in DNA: TGTGCCAGCAGCCGACAGGGCTATAATTCACCCCTCCACTTT.